Reported below is one T cell receptor beta chain. The sample holds many counts of this clonotype. Its antigen has not been determined. No quality values exist for individual bases; no much larger clone is one base distant. The data belong to a study of CD8 T cells in ankylosing spondylitis (dated by TCRdb to about 2017). For context, the study as a whole: T cell receptor beta repertoires were profiled in healthy donors and ankylosing spondylitis patients so that disease-linked TCR variants could be found. The full study cohort was made up of 20 to 25 ankylosing spondylitis patients and roughly 98 healthy donors. Peripheral blood was sampled, and synovial fluid was also collected from ankylosing spondylitis patients. What the work shows at the level of the full study, not this receptor alone: Significant enrichment of the disease-linked clones was reported in matched synovial fluid samples from ankylosing spondylitis patients. The disease-linked clones had a CD8+ phenotype and were found at relatively low frequencies in peripheral blood. Some of the motif variants had been reported before in the synovial fluid and blood of reactive arthritis patients, a finding that suggests common disease-initiation mechanisms. A TCR beta motif of eight highly homologous amino acid variants appeared characteristic of blood from ankylosing spondylitis patients.

The CDR1 and CDR2 encoded by the germline V gene are SQVTM and ANQGSEA. From the cysteine up to the phenylalanine, the CDR3 has a length of 11 residues. The only DNA kept is the CDR3, 33 bases in frame from the first base. The V end loses 4 bases and the J end loses 5 bases, and a stretch of 8 bases separates them. Reads for this sample came from an Illumina HiSeq 2500. TCR beta libraries were prepared by quantitative 5'-RACE with molecular barcodes. In the source study's methods: Disease-linked TCR variants were identified with a new computational method built on a probabilistic model of VDJ rearrangement. Using fastp at Q25 and MiXCR, TCRdb reprocessed the public reads and kept productive beta chains. Rows matching on CDR3 protein sequence are summarized as one entry with the most common DNA and genes. TCRdb assigned the V and J calls; the authors' analysis was not used. Here the sample has some 220,000 distinct CDR3 sequences; 7% to 8% occur a single time. The ten top clones hold around 14% of the sample.

This clonotype was obtained from a male donor with ankylosing spondylitis. In this chain, TRBV29-1 is recombined with TRBJ1-1; no D segment can be confidently identified. Material: blood, either unsorted or a sorted T cell fraction (not recorded which). In nucleotide form, the sequence is TGCAGCGTTGTTCGGGATACTGAAGCTTTCTTT. Translated, it reads CSVVRDTEAFF.